Sequencing of this TCR beta chain was carried out in a study of T-cell reconstitution after alpha-beta-depleted transplantation in children. Unique molecular identifiers featured in how the TCRbeta library was prepared. TCRdb re-derived calls from the PCR reads in MiXCR, one entry per CDR3 protein. The sample yields some 500,000 distinct CDR3 sequences, approximately 20% seen once. The TCR was taken from a human donor who donated a stem cell graft to a child with acute lymphoblastic leukemia. The sample in question was PBMCs from the stem cell graft donor, obtained from the stem cell graft.

The DNA for the CDR3 is TGTGCCAGTAGTACCCAAAGCGGTTTGACCGTCAAAAACATTCAGTACTTC. Translating gives CASSTQSGLTVKNIQYF. V is TRBV19 and J is TRBJ2-4, with TRBD2 as a possible D gene (5 bases). The germline V gene has CDR1 LNHDA and CDR2 SQIVND (reference sequence). The V and J ends lost 4 bases and 3 bases respectively, with 19 bases between them. This CDR3 comprises 17 residues.